The T cell receptor (beta chain) described here comes from a study of OX40 agonist ivuxolimab in advanced cancers. The study in broad terms: Ivuxolimab was a fully human IgG2 agonistic monoclonal antibody targeting the costimulatory receptor OX40 (CD134). Intravenous ivuxolimab was administered to patients every 2 weeks at six dose levels: 0.01, 0.1, 0.3, 1.5, 3 and 10 mg/kg. Of the 52 patients in dose escalation, about 20 had hepatocellular carcinoma, some 15 had melanoma, 9 had renal cell carcinoma and 9 had head and neck cancer. In the dose-escalation cohort, around four fifths of patients were male, and the mean age was approximately 60 years, with a range of about 23 to 85. Patients were allowed to have had prior anti-PD-1, anti-PD-L1 or anti-CTLA-4 therapy, and 30% to 40% of the dose-escalation patients had been treated with checkpoint inhibitors. Partial responses occurred in three dose-escalation patients, of whom one had hepatocellular carcinoma and two had cutaneous melanoma. Peripheral TCRbeta sequencing was intended to test whether TCR sequence diversity was altered and clonal T-cell expansion was caused by ivuxolimab. The monotherapy dose-escalation portion (N of about 52 patients) of the phase I ivuxolimab trial is reported in the paper. What the authors observed across the whole study: Antigen specificity was not determined for the clonally expanded peripheral T cells. At doses from 0.1 to 3.0 mg/kg, clonal expansion was seen in both CD4+ and CD8+ blood T cells between baseline and week 6. Partial responders in the 0.1-3.0 mg/kg groups had among the lowest normalized peripheral clonal expansion, especially among CD8+ T cells. After ivuxolimab, more expanded clones were found on average in CD8+ T cells than in CD4+ T cells. Low levels of normalized T-cell clonal expansion were also seen in some patients who did not respond.

On this clone: The clone's antigen remains unknown. No per-base quality is available; no much larger clone lies one base away.

To sequence the TCRbeta CDR3 region, genomic DNA was isolated from the sorted cells. The immunoSEQ Assay was used to sequence the TCRbeta CDR3 regions. Not all clones reach the TCRdb copy of this immuneACCESS table, which keeps in-frame sequences only. Checked studies attribute under half of the gap to unresolved V genes and leave the rest unexplained. The sample yields roughly 68,000 clones; about 89% were counted once. Clones ranked in the top ten supply about 4% of the sample. The trial excluded patients who had a history of autoimmune disease or who were on systemic immunosuppression. In every dose cohort, peripheral blood was drawn for TCR sequencing at baseline, cycle 4 day 1, and cycle 7 day 1. Samples came from an open-label, multicenter, first-in-human phase I dose-escalation trial of ivuxolimab. Adults with locally advanced or metastatic melanoma, renal cell, hepatocellular, or head and neck squamous cell carcinoma were enrolled in the trial. Before TCR sequencing, CD4+ T cells and CD8+ T cells from peripheral blood were sorted into separate populations.

According to the germline V gene, CDR1 reads SGHAT and CDR2 reads FQNNGV. The CDR3 goes from the cysteine to the phenylalanine over 15 residues. Only the CDR3 region is kept as DNA, spanning 45 bases read in frame from base 1. Unmatched junction bases come to 9, with V trimmed by 5 bases and J by 2 bases. Recombination linked TRBV11-2 to TRBJ2-7, with 7 bases in between that match TRBD2. This clonotype was sampled from an adult with an advanced solid tumor such as melanoma, head and neck, liver or kidney cancer. This specimen was CD4+ or CD8+ T cells sorted from blood, taken in a trial of the OX40 agonist ivuxolimab. CDR3 sequence: CASSLYGLAAYEQYF. The DNA sequence reads TGTGCCAGCAGCCTATACGGGCTAGCGGCCTACGAGCAGTACTTC.